Listed below are T cell receptor beta chains from one sample, sequenced in a study of T cell responses to AZD1222 COVID-19 vaccine. Clones were sequenced by immunoSEQ multiplex PCR, and TCRdb holds only the in-frame ones, with some missing. The table records approximately 84,000 clones, 75% to 90% of them present only once. Sequences were derived from peripheral blood, sampled 28 days after the second AZD1222 dose. The source is an adult who received the AZD1222 COVID-19 vaccine. The CDR3 runs from the conserved cysteine through the conserved F or W. Fields, in order: V gene, clone size, J gene, D gene, CDR3 DNA, CDR3 protein. A D gene is named only where the DNA matches it firmly. Clone size is shown for a subset of rows, as once, few, many or a class of expanded clone.

TRBV11-2	NA	TRBJ2-1	TRBD1	TGTGCCAGCAGCCCCCGACAGGGGATAGGGAATGAGCAGTTCTTC	CASSPRQGIGNEQFF
TRBV11-3	NA	TRBJ2-1	NA	TGTGCCAGCAGCCGCTTAGAGGCCCCCCCCCATGAGCAGTTCTTC	CASSRLEAPPHEQFF
TRBV7-8	NA	TRBJ2-2	NA	TGTGCCAGCACCCTTAGGAGGGAGAACACCGGGGAGCTGTTTTTT	CASTLRRENTGELFF
TRBV4-3	NA	TRBJ2-2	NA	TGCGCCAGCAGCCAAGATCGGGCCTCAATGGAACTGAACACCGGGGAGCTGTTTTTT	CASSQDRASMELNTGELFF
TRBV4-3	NA	TRBJ1-6	NA	TGCGCCAGCAGCCAAGCTCTCGAAAATTCACCCCTCCACTTT	CASSQALENSPLHF
TRBV2	NA	TRBJ2-7	TRBD1	TGTGCCAGCAGTGAGGACAGGGCGGTCTCCGAGCAGTACTTC	CASSEDRAVSEQYF
TRBV30	NA	TRBJ2-1	NA	TGTGCCTGGAGTCCCGAATCCGGGACTCACAGAAATGAGCAGTTCTTC	CAWSPESGTHRNEQFF
TRBV19	once	TRBJ2-1	TRBD1	TGTGCCAGTAGCCACCGGACAGGGTCCTCCTACAATGAGCAGTTCTTC	CASSHRTGSSYNEQFF
TRBV5-8	NA	TRBJ2-1	TRBD1	TGTGCCAGCAGCTTGTATATTGTCGGGACAGGCAACAATGAGCAGTTCTTC	CASSLYIVGTGNNEQFF
TRBV11-1	NA	TRBJ2-5	NA	TGTGCCAGCAGCTTAGGGCGCTACAGAGCAGAGACCCAGTACTTC	CASSLGRYRAETQYF
TRBV6-1	once	TRBJ1-1	NA	TGTGCCAGCAGTGAGGGTATATCCACTGAAGCTTTCTTT	CASSEGISTEAFF
TRBV29-1	once	TRBJ2-7	TRBD1	TGCAGCGTGGTGACAGGGTCTTTTCACGAGCAGTACTTC	CSVVTGSFHEQYF
TRBV7-9	NA	TRBJ1-3	NA	TGTGCCAGCAGCGGACCGGGAAACACCATATATTTT	CASSGPGNTIYF
TRBV30	few	TRBJ1-5	NA	TGTGCCTGGAGTCCAACAAGGGGGGCTTTACAGCCCCAGCATTTT	CAWSPTRGALQPQHF
TRBV7-8	NA	TRBJ2-7	TRBD2	TGTGCCAGCAGCTTAGGGTCTAGCGGGAGTGCCTACGAGCAGTACTTC	CASSLGSSGSAYEQYF
TRBV15	NA	TRBJ2-1	TRBD2	TGTGCCACCAGCAGAGGAATAACCACGGGAGGCATAAGGGATGAGCAGTTCTTC	CATSRGITTGGIRDEQFF
TRBV6-4	NA	TRBJ2-2	NA	TGTGCCAGCAGTGGTGGAGCCCTTGGGGAGCTGTTTTTT	CASSGGALGELFF
TRBV6-2/TRBV6-3	NA	TRBJ2-2	NA	TGTGCCAGCAGTTACTCGGCCGGGGGCGCCGACACCGGGGAGCTGTTTTTT	CASSYSAGGADTGELFF
TRBV5-8	NA	TRBJ2-1	NA	TGTGCCAGCAGCCTACTTTTCGGACAGCAGTTCTTC	CASSLLFGQQFF
TRBV5-1	NA	TRBJ1-3	NA	TGCGCCAGCAGCTTATCAGGGCGAGGAAACACCATATATTTT	CASSLSGRGNTIYF
TRBV7-2	NA	TRBJ1-5	NA	TGTGCCAGCAGCTTAGTGGGGGGGGATAGCAATCAGCCCCAGCATTTT	CASSLVGGDSNQPQHF
TRBV5-6	NA	TRBJ1-5	NA	TGTGCCAGCAGCTTGACACTCGATAGCAATCAGCCCCAGCATTTT	CASSLTLDSNQPQHF
TRBV10-3	NA	TRBJ1-1	NA	TGTGCCATCGGAAAATTGGGCACTGAAGCTTTCTTT	CAIGKLGTEAFF
TRBV27	few	TRBJ2-1	NA	TGTGCCAGCAGTTTATCGGGCAATGAGCAGTTCTTC	CASSLSGNEQFF
TRBV6-5	once	TRBJ1-1	NA	TGTGCCAGCAGGCTAGACACGTACACTGAAGCTTTCTTT	CASRLDTYTEAFF
TRBV19	NA	TRBJ1-1	NA	TGTGCCAGTAGTATGCAAGAAATGAACACTGAAGCTTTCTTT	CASSMQEMNTEAFF
TRBV6-5	NA	TRBJ2-5	TRBD2	TGTGCCAGCCGGGGGGGGATAAGGCAAGAGACCCAGTACTTC	CASRGGIRQETQYF
TRBV6-5	NA	TRBJ1-3	NA	TGTGCCAGCAGTTACAATGGGGGTGGAAACACCATATATTTT	CASSYNGGGNTIYF
TRBV7-3	NA	TRBJ2-5	TRBD1	TGTGCCAGCAGCTTTACTACAGGGGGCAATACGTACTTC	CASSFTTGGNTYF